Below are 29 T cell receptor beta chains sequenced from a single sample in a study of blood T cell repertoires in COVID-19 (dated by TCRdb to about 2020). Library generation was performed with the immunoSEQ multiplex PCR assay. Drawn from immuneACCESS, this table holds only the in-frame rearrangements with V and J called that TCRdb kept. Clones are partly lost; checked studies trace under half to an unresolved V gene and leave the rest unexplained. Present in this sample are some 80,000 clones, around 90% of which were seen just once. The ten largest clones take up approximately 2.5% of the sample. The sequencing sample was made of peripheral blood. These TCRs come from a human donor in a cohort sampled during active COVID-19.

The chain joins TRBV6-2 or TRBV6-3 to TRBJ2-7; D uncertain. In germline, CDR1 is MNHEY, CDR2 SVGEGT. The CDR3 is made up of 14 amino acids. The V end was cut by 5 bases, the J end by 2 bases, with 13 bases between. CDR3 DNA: TGTGCCAGCAGTCCAATACTCTTTCCCTACGAGCAGTACTTC. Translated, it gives CASSPILFPYEQYF.

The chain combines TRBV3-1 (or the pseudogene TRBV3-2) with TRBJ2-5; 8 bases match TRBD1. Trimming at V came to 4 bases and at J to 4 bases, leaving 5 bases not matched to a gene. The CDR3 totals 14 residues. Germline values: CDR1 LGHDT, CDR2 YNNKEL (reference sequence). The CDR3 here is CASSPARGRETQYF. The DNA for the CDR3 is TGTGCCAGCAGCCCTGCCAGGGGGCGAGAGACCCAGTACTTC.

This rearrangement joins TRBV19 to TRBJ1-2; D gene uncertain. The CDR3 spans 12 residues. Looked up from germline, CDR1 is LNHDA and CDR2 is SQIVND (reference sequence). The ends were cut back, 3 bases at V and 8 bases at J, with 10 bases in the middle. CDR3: CASSMGQRGYTF. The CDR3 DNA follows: TGTGCCAGTAGTATGGGTCAGAGGGGCTACACCTTC.

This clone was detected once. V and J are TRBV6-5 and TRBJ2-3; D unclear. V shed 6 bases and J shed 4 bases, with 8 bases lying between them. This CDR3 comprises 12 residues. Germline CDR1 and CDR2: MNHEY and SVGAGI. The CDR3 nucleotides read TGTGCCAGCAGCCCCTCTGCAGATACGCAGTATTTT. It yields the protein CASSPSADTQYF.

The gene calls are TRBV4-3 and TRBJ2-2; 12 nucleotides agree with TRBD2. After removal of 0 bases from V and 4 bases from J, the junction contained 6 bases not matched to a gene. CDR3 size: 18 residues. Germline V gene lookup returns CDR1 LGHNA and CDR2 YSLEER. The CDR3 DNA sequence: TGCGCCAGCAGCCAAGATATTGGACTAGCGGGATCCACCGGGGAGCTGTTTTTT. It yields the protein CASSQDIGLAGSTGELFF.

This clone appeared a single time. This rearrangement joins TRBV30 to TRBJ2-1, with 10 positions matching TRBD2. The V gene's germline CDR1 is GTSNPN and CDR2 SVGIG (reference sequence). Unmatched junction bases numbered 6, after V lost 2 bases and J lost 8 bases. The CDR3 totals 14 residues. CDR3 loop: CAWSSVAGGYEQFF. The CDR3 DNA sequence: TGTGCCTGGAGTTCCGTAGCGGGAGGTTATGAGCAGTTCTTC. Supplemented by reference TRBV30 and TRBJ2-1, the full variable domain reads SQTIHQWPATLVQPVGSPLSLECTVEGTSNPNLYWYRQAAGRGLQLLFYSVGIGQISSEVPQNLSASRPQDRQFILSSKKLLLSDSGFYLCAWSSVAGGYEQFFGPGTRLTVL.

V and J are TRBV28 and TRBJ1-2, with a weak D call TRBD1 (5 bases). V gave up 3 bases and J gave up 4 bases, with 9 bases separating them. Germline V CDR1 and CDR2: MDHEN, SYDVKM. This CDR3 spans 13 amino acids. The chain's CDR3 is CASSLGGSYGYTF. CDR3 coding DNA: TGTGCCAGCAGTTTGGGGGGGTCCTATGGCTACACCTTC.

CDR3 sequence reads: CASSYSGGSYEQYF. DNA for the CDR3: TGTGCCAGCAGTTACTCGGGCGGGTCATACGAGCAGTACTTC. The genes are TRBV6-2 or TRBV6-3 and TRBJ2-7; possibly TRBD2 for D (5 bases). The CDR3 sequence is 14 residues long. Germline CDR1 reads MNHEY; CDR2 reads SVGEGT. V was cut by 0 bases and J by 4 bases, with 10 bases left in between.

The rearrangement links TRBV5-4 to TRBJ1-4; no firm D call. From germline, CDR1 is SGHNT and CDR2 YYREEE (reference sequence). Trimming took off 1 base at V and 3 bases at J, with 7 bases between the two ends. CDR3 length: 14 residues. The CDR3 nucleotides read TGTGCCAGCAGCTTGTTGGGCCCTAATGAAAAACTGTTTTTT. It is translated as CASSLLGPNEKLFF.

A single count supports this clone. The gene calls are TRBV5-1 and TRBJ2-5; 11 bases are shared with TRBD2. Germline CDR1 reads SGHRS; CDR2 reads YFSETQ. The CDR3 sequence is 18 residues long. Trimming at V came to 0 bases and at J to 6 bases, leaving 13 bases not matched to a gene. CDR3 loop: CASSLGRSLAGGVKTQYF. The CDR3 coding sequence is TGCGCCAGCAGCTTGGGGAGGTCGCTAGCGGGGGGAGTAAAGACCCAGTACTTC.

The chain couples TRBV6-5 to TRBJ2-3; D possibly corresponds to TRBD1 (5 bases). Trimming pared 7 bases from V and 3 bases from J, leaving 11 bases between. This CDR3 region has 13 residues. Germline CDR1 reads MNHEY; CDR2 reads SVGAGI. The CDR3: CASTGFGTDTQYF. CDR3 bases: TGTGCCAGCACAGGGTTCGGGACAGATACGCAGTATTTT.

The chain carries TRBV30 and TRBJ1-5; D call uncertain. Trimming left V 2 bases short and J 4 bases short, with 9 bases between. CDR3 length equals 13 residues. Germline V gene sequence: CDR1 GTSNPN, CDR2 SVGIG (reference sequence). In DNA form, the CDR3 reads TGTGCCTGGAGTACCGGGGAGAATCAGCCCCAGCATTTT. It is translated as CAWSTGENQPQHF. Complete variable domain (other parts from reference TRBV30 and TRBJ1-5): SQTIHQWPATLVQPVGSPLSLECTVEGTSNPNLYWYRQAAGRGLQLLFYSVGIGQISSEVPQNLSASRPQDRQFILSSKKLLLSDSGFYLCAWSTGENQPQHFGDGTRLSIL.

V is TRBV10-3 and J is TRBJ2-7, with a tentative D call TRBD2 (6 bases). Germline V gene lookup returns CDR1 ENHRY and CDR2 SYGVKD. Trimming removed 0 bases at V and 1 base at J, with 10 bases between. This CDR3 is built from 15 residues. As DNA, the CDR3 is TGTGCCATCAGTGAGTCGGGGGGTGAGTCCTACGAGCAGTACTTC. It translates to CAISESGGESYEQYF.

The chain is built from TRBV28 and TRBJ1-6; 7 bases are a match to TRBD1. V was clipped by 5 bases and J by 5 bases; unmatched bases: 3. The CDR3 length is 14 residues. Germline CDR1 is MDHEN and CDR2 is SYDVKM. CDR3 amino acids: CASSPQGHNSPLHF. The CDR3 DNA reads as TGTGCCAGCAGTCCACAGGGGCATAATTCACCCCTCCACTTT.

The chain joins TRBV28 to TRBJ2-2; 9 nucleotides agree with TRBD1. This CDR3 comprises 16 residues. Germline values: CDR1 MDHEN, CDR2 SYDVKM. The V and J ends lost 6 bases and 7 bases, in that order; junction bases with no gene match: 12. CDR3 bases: TGTGCCAGCAGCGGTACCGGGACAGGGAAGTTCGGGGAGCTGTTTTTT. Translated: CASSGTGTGKFGELFF.

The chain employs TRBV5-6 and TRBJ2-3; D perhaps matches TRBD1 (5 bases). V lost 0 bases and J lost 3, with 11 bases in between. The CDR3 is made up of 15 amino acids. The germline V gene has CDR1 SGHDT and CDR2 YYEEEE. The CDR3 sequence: CASSLDRKGTDTQYF. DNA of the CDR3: TGTGCCAGCAGCTTGGACAGGAAGGGGACAGATACGCAGTATTTT.

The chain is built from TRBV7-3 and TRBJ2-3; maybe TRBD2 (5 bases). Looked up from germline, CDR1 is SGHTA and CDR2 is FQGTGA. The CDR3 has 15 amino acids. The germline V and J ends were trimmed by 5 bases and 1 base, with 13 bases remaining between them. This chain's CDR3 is CASSPGKSRTDTQYF. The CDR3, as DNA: TGTGCCAGCAGCCCGGGAAAGTCGCGCACAGATACGCAGTATTTT.

The chain's CDR3 is CASSERFTDTQYF. In DNA, the CDR3 is TGTGCCAGTTCCGAGCGGTTCACAGATACGCAGTATTTT. This chain links TRBV6-5 with TRBJ2-3; tentative D call: TRBD2 (5 bases). The CDR3 contains 13 residues. Trimming took off 9 bases at V and 2 bases at J, with 12 bases between the two ends. Germline V gene sequence: CDR1 MNHEY, CDR2 SVGAGI.

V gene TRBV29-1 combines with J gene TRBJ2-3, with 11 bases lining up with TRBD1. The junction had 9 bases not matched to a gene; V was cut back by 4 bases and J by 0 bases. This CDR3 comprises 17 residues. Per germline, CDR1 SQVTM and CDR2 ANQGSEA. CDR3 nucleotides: TGCAGCGTTGGACCGGGACAGGGGGGACCTAGCACAGATACGCAGTATTTT. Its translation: CSVGPGQGGPSTDTQYF.

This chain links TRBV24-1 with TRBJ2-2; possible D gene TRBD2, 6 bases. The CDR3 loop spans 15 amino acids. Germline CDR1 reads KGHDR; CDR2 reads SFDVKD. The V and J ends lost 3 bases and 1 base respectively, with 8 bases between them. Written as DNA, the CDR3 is TGTGCCACCAGTGATATGGGGGGGAACACCGGGGAGCTGTTTTTT. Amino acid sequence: CATSDMGGNTGELFF.

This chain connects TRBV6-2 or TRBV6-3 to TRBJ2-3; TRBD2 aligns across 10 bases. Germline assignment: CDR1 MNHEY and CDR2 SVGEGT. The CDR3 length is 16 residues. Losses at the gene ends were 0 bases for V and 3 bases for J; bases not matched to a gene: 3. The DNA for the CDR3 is TGTGCCAGCAGTTACTCAGTTAGCGGGGGGACAGATACGCAGTATTTT. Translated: CASSYSVSGGTDTQYF.

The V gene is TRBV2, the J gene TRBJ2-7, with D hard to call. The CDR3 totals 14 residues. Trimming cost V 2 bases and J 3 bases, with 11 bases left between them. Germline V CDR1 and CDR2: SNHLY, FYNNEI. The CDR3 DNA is TGTGCCAGCAGTGAATTTCCAGAGGACTACGAGCAGTACTTC. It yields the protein CASSEFPEDYEQYF.

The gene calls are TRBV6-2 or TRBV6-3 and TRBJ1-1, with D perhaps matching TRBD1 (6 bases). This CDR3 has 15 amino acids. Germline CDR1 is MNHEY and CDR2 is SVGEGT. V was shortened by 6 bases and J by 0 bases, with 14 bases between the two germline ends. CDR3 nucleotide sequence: TGTGCCAGCAGCTCGAGGGACACAATGAACACTGAAGCTTTCTTT. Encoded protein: CASSSRDTMNTEAFF.

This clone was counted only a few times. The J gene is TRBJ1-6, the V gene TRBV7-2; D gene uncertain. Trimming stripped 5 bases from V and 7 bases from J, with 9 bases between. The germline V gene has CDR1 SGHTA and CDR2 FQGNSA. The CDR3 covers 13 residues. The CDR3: CASSPSLNSPLHF. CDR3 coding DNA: TGTGCCAGCAGCCCGTCTTTAAATTCACCCCTCCACTTT. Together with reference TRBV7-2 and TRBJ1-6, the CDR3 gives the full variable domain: GAGVSQSPSNKVTEKGKDVELRCDPISGHTALYWYRQSLGQGLEFLIYFQGNSAPDKSGLPSDRFSAERTGGSVSTLTIQRTQQEDSAVYLCASSPSLNSPLHFGNGTRLTVT.

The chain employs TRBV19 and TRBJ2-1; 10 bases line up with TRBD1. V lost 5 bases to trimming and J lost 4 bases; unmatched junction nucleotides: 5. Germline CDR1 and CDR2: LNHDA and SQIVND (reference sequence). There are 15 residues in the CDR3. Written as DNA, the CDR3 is TGTGCCAGTAGTTCCGGGACAGGGGCGTACAATGAGCAGTTCTTC. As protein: CASSSGTGAYNEQFF.

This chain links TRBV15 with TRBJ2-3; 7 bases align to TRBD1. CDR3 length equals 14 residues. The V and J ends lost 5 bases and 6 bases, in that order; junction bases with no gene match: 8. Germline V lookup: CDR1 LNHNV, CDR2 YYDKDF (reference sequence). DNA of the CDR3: TGTGCCACCAGCGGATTCGACAGGGTTGATACGCAGTATTTT. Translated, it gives CATSGFDRVDTQYF.

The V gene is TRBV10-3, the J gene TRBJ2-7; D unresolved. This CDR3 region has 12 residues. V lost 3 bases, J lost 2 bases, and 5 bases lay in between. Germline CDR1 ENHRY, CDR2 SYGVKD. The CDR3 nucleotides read TGTGCCATCAGTGACAGTGCCTACGAGCAGTACTTC. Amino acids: CAISDSAYEQYF.

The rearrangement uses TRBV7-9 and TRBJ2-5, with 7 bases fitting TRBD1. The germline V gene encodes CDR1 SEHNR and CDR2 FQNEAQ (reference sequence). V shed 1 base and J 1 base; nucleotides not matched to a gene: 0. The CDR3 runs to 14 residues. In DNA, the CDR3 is TGTGCCAGCAGCTTAGGACAGGGCCAAGAGACCCAGTACTTC. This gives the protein CASSLGQGQETQYF.

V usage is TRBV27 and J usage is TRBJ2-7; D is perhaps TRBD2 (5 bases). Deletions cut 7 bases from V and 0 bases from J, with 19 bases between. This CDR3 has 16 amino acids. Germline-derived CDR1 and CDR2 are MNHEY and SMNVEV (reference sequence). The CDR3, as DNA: TGTGCCAGCAAGACTATGAGGGCCCCCTACTCCTACGAGCAGTACTTC. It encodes CASKTMRAPYSYEQYF.